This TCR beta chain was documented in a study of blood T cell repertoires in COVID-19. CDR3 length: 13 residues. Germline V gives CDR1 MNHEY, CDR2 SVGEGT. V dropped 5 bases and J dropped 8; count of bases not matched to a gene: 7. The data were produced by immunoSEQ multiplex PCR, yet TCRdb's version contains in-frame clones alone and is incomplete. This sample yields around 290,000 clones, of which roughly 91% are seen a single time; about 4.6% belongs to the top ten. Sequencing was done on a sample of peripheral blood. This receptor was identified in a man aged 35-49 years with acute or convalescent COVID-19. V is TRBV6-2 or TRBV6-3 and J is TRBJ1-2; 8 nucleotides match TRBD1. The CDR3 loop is CASSPGTGWGYTF. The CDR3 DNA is TGTGCCAGCAGTCCCGGGACAGGCTGGGGCTACACCTTC.